This record looks at one TCR beta chain sequence and its context. With V trimmed by 5 bases and J by 7 bases, 14 bases remained unmatched. Germline CDR1 and CDR2: MNHEY and SMNVEV (reference sequence). The CDR3 is made up of 16 amino acids. After extraction with the RNeasy kit, roughly 0.5 to 1 ug of the RNA was reverse transcribed using random hexamers. MiXCR, run by TCRdb on the immunoSEQ multiplex PCR reads, gives a single entry per CDR3 protein. The repertoire has nearly 200,000 distinct CDR3 sequences, 90% to 95% of them found once; the top ten carry just under 0.095%. The entry originates in a study of CD8 T cells in Susac syndrome. Sequencing of TCR beta was carried out in blood CD8+ and CD4+ T cells.

Sample: CD4+ T cells from PBMCs. The TCR sequence derives from a human donor with multiple sclerosis. The rearrangement uses TRBV27 and TRBJ2-5; 9 bases match TRBD2. The CDR3 reads CASSLSGTSSGPTQYF. CDR3 nucleotide sequence: TGTGCCAGCAGTCTTTCCGGGACTAGCAGTGGACCGACCCAGTACTTC.